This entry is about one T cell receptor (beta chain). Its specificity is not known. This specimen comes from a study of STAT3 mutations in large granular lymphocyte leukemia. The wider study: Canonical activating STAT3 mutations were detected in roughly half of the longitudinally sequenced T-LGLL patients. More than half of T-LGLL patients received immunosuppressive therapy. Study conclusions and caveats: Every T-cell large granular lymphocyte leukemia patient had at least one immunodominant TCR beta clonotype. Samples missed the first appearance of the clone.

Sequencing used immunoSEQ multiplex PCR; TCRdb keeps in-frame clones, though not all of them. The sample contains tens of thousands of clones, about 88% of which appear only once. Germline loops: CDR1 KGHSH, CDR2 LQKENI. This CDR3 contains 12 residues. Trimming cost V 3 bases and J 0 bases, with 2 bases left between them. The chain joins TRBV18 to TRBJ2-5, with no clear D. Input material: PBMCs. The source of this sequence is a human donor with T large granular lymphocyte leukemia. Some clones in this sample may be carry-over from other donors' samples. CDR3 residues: CASSPYQETQYF. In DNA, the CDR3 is TGTGCCAGCTCACCTTACCAAGAGACCCAGTACTTC.